A selection of T cell receptor beta chains follows, all from one sample in a study of CD8 T cells in ankylosing spondylitis. One entry per CDR3 protein results from TCRdb running MiXCR on the 5' RACE reads. The data show about 160,000 distinct CDR3 sequences, under 45% seen once. The specimen sequenced was synovial fluid, either unsorted or a sorted T cell fraction (not recorded which). The source is a male donor with ankylosing spondylitis. CDR3s include the opening cysteine and the closing phenylalanine or tryptophan. The D gene is left open where the match is weak. Where a row states a size, it is once, few, many or the class of an expanded clone; other rows omit it.

v_gene,d_gene,j_gene,abundance,CDR3nt,CDR3aa
TRBV12-3/TRBV12-4,-,TRBJ1-5,-,TGTGCCAGCAGTCAGGGTATCTCTCAGCCCCAGCATTTT,CASSQGISQPQHF
TRBV6-4,TRBD2,TRBJ2-3,-,TGTGCCAGCAGCCCGGGACTAGAGGCCACAGATACGCAGTATTTT,CASSPGLEATDTQYF
TRBV6-1,-,TRBJ2-7,-,TGTGCCAGCAGAAAGCAGGGGACGGAAAACTACGAGCAGTACTTC,CASRKQGTENYEQYF
TRBV7-2,TRBD1,TRBJ2-1,-,TGTGCCAGCAGTGACAGGGTTTCCTACAATGAGCAGTTCTTC,CASSDRVSYNEQFF
TRBV20-1,-,TRBJ1-1,many,TGCAGTGTGACAGACAGTGGGGGCGTTTTTGGTTTCTTT,CSVTDSGGVFGFF
TRBV4-1,-,TRBJ1-1,-,TGCGCCAGCAGCCTCCCAGGCGTGAGGTTTGAAACTTTCTTT,CASSLPGVRFETFF
TRBV5-1,-,TRBJ2-1,few,TGCGCCAGCAGCTTGACGGGACGGTGTTACAATGAGCAGTTCTTC,CASSLTGRCYNEQFF
TRBV10-3,TRBD2,TRBJ2-1,few,TGTGCCATCTTGCGGGAGGACTACAATGAGCAGTTCTTC,CAILREDYNEQFF
TRBV12-3/TRBV12-4,-,TRBJ1-3,-,TGTGCCAGCAGCCCGGCGGGCAGAGCGCCGAAGGTCGGAAACACCATATATTTT,CASSPAGRAPKVGNTIYF
TRBV2,TRBD2,TRBJ2-1,-,TGTGCCAGCTTAAGCGGGAGGGCCTACAATGAGCAGTTCTTC,CASLSGRAYNEQFF
TRBV4-1,TRBD2,TRBJ2-3,few,TGCGCCAGCAATTTACTAGCGGGAGGAGTGGGGACAGATACGCAGTATTTT,CASNLLAGGVGTDTQYF
TRBV11-3,-,TRBJ1-1,-,TGTGCCAGCAGCTTCCTCGGGGTGAACACTGAAGCTTTCTTT,CASSFLGVNTEAFF
TRBV3-1,-,TRBJ2-7,few,TGTGCCAGCAGCCAAGGACTCTACGAGCAGTACTTC,CASSQGLYEQYF
TRBV2,-,TRBJ2-7,few,TGTGCCAGCTCGCCAGGGAACTACGAGCAGTACTTC,CASSPGNYEQYF
TRBV20-1,-,TRBJ2-1,-,TGCAGTGCTAGACTTCAAGACAATGAGCAGTTCTTC,CSARLQDNEQFF
TRBV20-1,-,TRBJ2-1,-,TGCAGTGCTAGGTTACAGAACTACAATGAGCAGTTCTTC,CSARLQNYNEQFF
TRBV4-3,-,TRBJ2-2,-,TGCGCCAGCAGCCAAGACAGCACCGGGGAGCTGTTTTTT,CASSQDSTGELFF
TRBV9,TRBD1,TRBJ1-1,-,TGTGCCAGCAGCGGAGGGACAGCCATGAACACTGAAGCTTTCTTT,CASSGGTAMNTEAFF
TRBV6-5,-,TRBJ2-3,-,TGTGCCAGCAGCTTATGGGACTGGGGGGTTACAGATACGCAGTATTTT,CASSLWDWGVTDTQYF
TRBV28,-,TRBJ1-2,few,TGTGCCAGCAGTCCCGGGGTTGGCTACACCTTC,CASSPGVGYTF
TRBV27,-,TRBJ2-1,-,TGTGCCAGCAGTTTCTCGGCGGGGACAAGGGCTGTCAATGAGCAGTTCTTC,CASSFSAGTRAVNEQFF
TRBV10-3,-,TRBJ1-6,few,TGTGCCATTTATAAGTATAATTCACCCCTCCACTTT,CAIYKYNSPLHF
TRBV12-3/TRBV12-4,-,TRBJ1-6,few,TGTGCCAGCAGTTTGTTAGGGGTCTATTCACCCCTCCACTTT,CASSLLGVYSPLHF
TRBV13,-,TRBJ2-1,few,TGTGCCAGCAGCTTGGGTGAGCAGTTCTTC,CASSLGEQFF
TRBV11-2,-,TRBJ2-7,few,TGTGCCAGCAGCTTACGTAGGGGGGACTCGGGTTACGAGCAGTACTTC,CASSLRRGDSGYEQYF
TRBV12-3/TRBV12-4,-,TRBJ2-5,-,TGTGCCAGCAGCTCTGACCGGGGCGGGGAGTACTTC,CASSSDRGGEYF
TRBV29-1,TRBD1,TRBJ1-2,few,TGCAGCGTTGAAGATATTGGCCCGGGACAGGGGAGTGGTGGCTATGGCTACACCTTC,CSVEDIGPGQGSGGYGYTF
TRBV12-3/TRBV12-4,-,TRBJ1-2,-,TGTGCCGCGGGGGGCGGGTACAACTATGGCTACACCTTC,CAAGGGYNYGYTF
TRBV7-2,-,TRBJ1-5,-,TGTGCCAGCAGCTTAGAGGCCTGGGGGGACAATCAGCCCCAGCATTTT,CASSLEAWGDNQPQHF
TRBV5-1,-,TRBJ2-2,-,TGCGCCAGTTCCCCCGGGGCAGGGCGTTTCCCCGGGGAGCTGTTTTTT,CASSPGAGRFPGELFF
TRBV4-1,TRBD2,TRBJ2-1,-,TGCGCCAGCAGCCTTAAGGGACGTCTCCTTACTAGCGGGAGAAGGGAGCAGTTCTTC,CASSLKGRLLTSGRREQFF
TRBV6-5,TRBD2,TRBJ2-1,-,TGTGCCAGCAGTTACTTATGGGGGGGGTCACAAGGCGAGCAGTTCTTC,CASSYLWGGSQGEQFF
TRBV12-3/TRBV12-4,TRBD1,TRBJ1-5,-,TGTGCCAGCAGTTCCCGGTTCCCGGACAGGGTTGGACGAAGGGTCAATCAGCCCCAGCATTTT,CASSSRFPDRVGRRVNQPQHF
TRBV20-1,TRBD1,TRBJ1-5,few,TGCAGTGCCCCCCGACAGGGAAGCAATCAGCCCCAGCATTTT,CSAPRQGSNQPQHF
TRBV12-3/TRBV12-4,TRBD1,TRBJ1-1,few,TGTGCCAGCAGTTTGGGACAGGTGAACACTGAAGCTTTCTTT,CASSLGQVNTEAFF
TRBV30,TRBD2,TRBJ2-3,-,TGTGCCAGCAGCGTGGCGGGAGGGCTCGGAGATACGCAGTATTTT,CASSVAGGLGDTQYF
TRBV20-1,TRBD1,TRBJ1-2,-,TGCAGTGCTAGGGAGACAGGGGGAATCTATGGCTACACCTTC,CSARETGGIYGYTF
TRBV30,TRBD2,TRBJ2-1,-,TGTGCCTGGAGTTGGCTAGCGGGAGAGAGCACATACAATGAGCAGTTCTTC,CAWSWLAGESTYNEQFF
TRBV5-5,-,TRBJ2-7,-,TGTGCCAGCAGCTCCCGCTTCTACGAGCAGTACTTC,CASSSRFYEQYF
TRBV5-1,-,TRBJ2-7,few,TGCGCCAGCAGCTCGACAGGTCCTTCTGCCTACGAGCAGTACTTC,CASSSTGPSAYEQYF
TRBV28,-,TRBJ2-5,few,TGTGCCAGCATCACCCCGGGAGAAGAGACCCAGTACTTC,CASITPGEETQYF
TRBV28,-,TRBJ2-7,-,TGTGCCAGCTTGAACATCGCGTACGAGCAGTACTTC,CASLNIAYEQYF
TRBV21-1,-,TRBJ2-5,once,TGTGCCAGCAGCAATCGTCCATCTAGCGACCCTGACGGTGAGACCCAGTACTTC,CASSNRPSSDPDGETQYF
TRBV2,-,TRBJ1-1,once,TGTGCCAGCAGTGAAAGGGAGGGTAGAGCTGAAGCTTTCTTT,CASSEREGRAEAFF
TRBV27,TRBD1,TRBJ2-7,-,TGTGCCAGCAGTTCGACGACTTCCGGGACAGTGTCCTACGAGCAGTACTTC,CASSSTTSGTVSYEQYF
TRBV7-2,-,TRBJ1-2,-,TGTGCCAGCAGCTTAGCCCGGGGACCGAACTATGGCTACACCTTC,CASSLARGPNYGYTF
TRBV27,TRBD2,TRBJ2-7,-,TGTGCCAGCAGTTTGCTAGCGGGAGGTTACGAGCAGTACTTC,CASSLLAGGYEQYF
TRBV7-7,-,TRBJ2-7,few,TGTGCCAGCAGCTTAGTTTGCGGGAACTCCTACGAGCAGTACTTC,CASSLVCGNSYEQYF
TRBV4-1,TRBD1,TRBJ2-7,few,TGCGCCAGCAGCCAAGTCGACAGGGTGTTTGGGTACGAGCAGTACTTC,CASSQVDRVFGYEQYF
TRBV5-1,TRBD1,TRBJ1-1,-,TGCGCCAGCAGCTTGGTGGGCAGGGGGCCCACTGAAGCTTTCTTT,CASSLVGRGPTEAFF
TRBV15,-,TRBJ1-2,-,TGTGCCACCAGTTTGGCCGAGGCGCTTGGCTACACCTTC,CATSLAEALGYTF
TRBV29-1,TRBD1,TRBJ1-1,many,TGCAGCGTTGACATCCTACAGGGGAGGAGGACTGAAGCTTTCTTT,CSVDILQGRRTEAFF
TRBV20-1,TRBD1,TRBJ1-2,-,TGCAGTGGGACGTACGCCGGGGACAGGGTGTATGGCTACACCTTC,CSGTYAGDRVYGYTF
TRBV7-9,-,TRBJ2-7,-,TGTGCCAGCGGGTCTTTAACTGGCCACTCCTACGAGCAGTACTTC,CASGSLTGHSYEQYF
TRBV7-9,-,TRBJ2-7,few,TGTGCCAGCAGCTCTACACCCCCTAAACCAGCGGACGAGCAGTACTTC,CASSSTPPKPADEQYF
TRBV7-9,-,TRBJ1-5,-,TGTGCCAGCAGCCCAACGGGACATAACAATCAGCCCCAGCATTTT,CASSPTGHNNQPQHF
TRBV15,-,TRBJ1-1,-,TGTGCCACCAGCAGAGACCCACAGGGGAACACTGAAGCTTTCTTT,CATSRDPQGNTEAFF